Given below is one TCR beta chain in context. Its cognate antigen is unknown. This CDR3 contains 17 residues. Germline V gene sequence: CDR1 MNHEY, CDR2 SMNVEV (reference sequence). Germline trimming cut 7 bases from V and 5 bases from J; bases unmatched to any gene: 16. Here immunoSEQ multiplex PCR was the method, and the copy in TCRdb shows in-frame clones only, minus some. The sample holds about 120,000 clones, 88% seen once. The data are from a study of T cell responses to AZD1222 COVID-19 vaccine. Study conclusions and caveats: Only a handful of AZD1222 recipients were seropositive at baseline. Donors were chiefly white British, with a greater number of females, and clonal diversity was perhaps underestimated.

V gene TRBV27 combines with J gene TRBJ1-2; 10 nucleotides align to TRBD1. This receptor was obtained from an adult in good health. The starting material was peripheral blood, obtained on day 0 of MenACWY control vaccination. The CDR3 region has the DNA TGTGCCAGCATTGGTCTCCGGACAGGGGGTAGGGGATATGGCTACACCTTC. It translates to CASIGLRTGGRGYGYTF.